Listed below are T cell receptor beta chains from one sample, sequenced in a study of cytomegalovirus exposure and HLA in healthy donors. Sequencing used immunoSEQ multiplex PCR; TCRdb keeps in-frame clones, though not all of them. The sample comprises about 190,000 clones, 65% to 80% of which are singletons, and 0.9% to 1.2% rests with the top ten. Sequencing was done on a sample of PBMCs. Receptors were obtained from a woman aged 40 to 50 in good health and CMV-seronegative. Both conserved end residues are part of each CDR3. D genes are given only for firm matches. Expanded clones are given a class, and other clones once, few, many or no size at all.

j_gene: TRBJ2-3
d_gene: TRBD2
abundance: .
v_gene: TRBV5-1
CDR3nt: TGCGCCAGCAGCCCCAGCGCCGGGACTAGCGGCACAGATACGCAGTATTTT
CDR3aa: CASSPSAGTSGTDTQYF

j_gene: TRBJ2-5
d_gene: TRBD1
abundance: .
v_gene: TRBV7-9
CDR3nt: TGTGCCAGCAGCTTTTCCCGACAGGGCCAAGAGACCCAGTACTTC
CDR3aa: CASSFSRQGQETQYF

j_gene: TRBJ2-1
d_gene: .
abundance: .
v_gene: TRBV2
CDR3nt: TGTGCCAGCAGTGACGCGAATGAGCAGTTCTTC
CDR3aa: CASSDANEQFF

j_gene: TRBJ2-6
d_gene: .
abundance: .
v_gene: TRBV10-3
CDR3nt: TGTGCCATCAGTGAGGGGGCGAGTGGGGCCAACGTCCTGACTTTC
CDR3aa: CAISEGASGANVLTF

j_gene: TRBJ1-3
d_gene: .
abundance: .
v_gene: TRBV6-1
CDR3nt: TGTGCCAGCAGTGAAGCGCCGCCCAGGGGATCTGGAAACACCATATATTTT
CDR3aa: CASSEAPPRGSGNTIYF

j_gene: TRBJ2-1
d_gene: TRBD2
abundance: .
v_gene: TRBV27
CDR3nt: TGTGCCACCCGGGAGAGGGAGGGCCGCTACAATGAGCAGTTCTTC
CDR3aa: CATREREGRYNEQFF

j_gene: TRBJ1-1
d_gene: .
abundance: .
v_gene: TRBV27
CDR3nt: TGTGCCAGCAGTTACCAGACGGGCACTGAAGCTTTCTTT
CDR3aa: CASSYQTGTEAFF

j_gene: TRBJ2-1
d_gene: TRBD2
abundance: few
v_gene: TRBV7-6
CDR3nt: TGTGCCAGCAGCTTCGCGGCGGGGGGGCATGAGCAGTTCTTC
CDR3aa: CASSFAAGGHEQFF

j_gene: TRBJ1-2
d_gene: .
abundance: .
v_gene: TRBV27
CDR3nt: TGTGCCAGCATGGAGGGAACGAACTATGGCTACACCTTC
CDR3aa: CASMEGTNYGYTF

j_gene: TRBJ1-2
d_gene: .
abundance: .
v_gene: TRBV6-1
CDR3nt: TGTGCCAGCAGAATCAGGCAGTCAGATGGCTACACCTTC
CDR3aa: CASRIRQSDGYTF

j_gene: TRBJ1-5
d_gene: TRBD1
abundance: .
v_gene: TRBV6-1
CDR3nt: TGTGCCGCGGGTCTTGGACAGGGTGGGCCCCAGCATTTT
CDR3aa: CAAGLGQGGPQHF

j_gene: TRBJ2-1
d_gene: .
abundance: once
v_gene: TRBV29-1
CDR3nt: TGCAGCGTTGACGGGGCAGGGGTCAATGAGCAGTTCTTC
CDR3aa: CSVDGAGVNEQFF

j_gene: TRBJ2-3
d_gene: TRBD2
abundance: .
v_gene: TRBV7-2
CDR3nt: TGTGCCAGCAGCTTAGTGGAGCGGGGTATCACAGATACGCAGTATTTT
CDR3aa: CASSLVERGITDTQYF

j_gene: TRBJ1-1
d_gene: TRBD1
abundance: .
v_gene: TRBV18
CDR3nt: TGTGCCAGCTCGGCCGCCGGGACAGGGGGTACCATGAACACTGAAGCTTTCTTT
CDR3aa: CASSAAGTGGTMNTEAFF

j_gene: TRBJ2-7
d_gene: TRBD1
abundance: .
v_gene: TRBV6-5
CDR3nt: TGTGCCAGCCGTTCTTGGGGGACAGCGAGCTCCTACGAGCAGTACTTC
CDR3aa: CASRSWGTASSYEQYF